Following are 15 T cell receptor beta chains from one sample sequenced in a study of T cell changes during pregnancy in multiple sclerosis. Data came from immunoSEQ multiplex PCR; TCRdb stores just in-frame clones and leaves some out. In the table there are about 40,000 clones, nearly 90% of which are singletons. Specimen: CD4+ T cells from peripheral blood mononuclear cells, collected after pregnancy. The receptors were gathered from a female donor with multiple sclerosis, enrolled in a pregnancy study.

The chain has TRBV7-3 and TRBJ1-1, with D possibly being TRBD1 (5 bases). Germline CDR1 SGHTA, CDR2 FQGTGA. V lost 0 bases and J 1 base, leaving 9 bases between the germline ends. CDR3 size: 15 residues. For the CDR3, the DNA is TGTGCCAGCAGCTTAACGTGGGGGGGGAACACTGAAGCTTTCTTT. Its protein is CASSLTWGGNTEAFF. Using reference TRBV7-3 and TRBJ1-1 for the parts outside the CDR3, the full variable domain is GAGVSQTPSNKVTEKGKYVELRCDPISGHTALYWYRQSLGQGPEFLIYFQGTGAADDSGLPNDRFFAVRPEGSVSTLKIQRTERGDSAVYLCASSLTWGGNTEAFFGQGTRLTVV.

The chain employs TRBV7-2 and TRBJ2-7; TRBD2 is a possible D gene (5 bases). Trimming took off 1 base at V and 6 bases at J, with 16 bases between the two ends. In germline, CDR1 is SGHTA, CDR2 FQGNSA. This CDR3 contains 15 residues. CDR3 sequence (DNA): TGTGCCAGCAGCTTAGAGTCGGGAAATCCTCTCGAGCAGTACTTC. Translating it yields CASSLESGNPLEQYF.

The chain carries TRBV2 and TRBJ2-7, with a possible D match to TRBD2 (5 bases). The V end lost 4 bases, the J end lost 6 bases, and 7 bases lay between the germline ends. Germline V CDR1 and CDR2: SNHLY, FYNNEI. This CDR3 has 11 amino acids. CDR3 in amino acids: CASSVTSEQYF. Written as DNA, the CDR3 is TGTGCCAGCAGTGTCACTAGCGAGCAGTACTTC.

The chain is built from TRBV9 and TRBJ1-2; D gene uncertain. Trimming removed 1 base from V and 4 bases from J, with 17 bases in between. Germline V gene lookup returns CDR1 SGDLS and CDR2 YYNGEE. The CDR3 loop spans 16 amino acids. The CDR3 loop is CASSVIPFGVSYGYTF. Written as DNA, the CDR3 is TGTGCCAGCAGCGTAATCCCGTTCGGGGTGAGCTATGGCTACACCTTC.

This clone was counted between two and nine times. In nucleotides, the CDR3 is TGTGCCAGCAGCTCCCGGAGAGGGAGATACAATGAGCAGTTCTTC. Translation: CASSSRRGRYNEQFF. The V and J genes are TRBV5-4 and TRBJ2-1; TRBD2 might be the D (5 bases). V was pared by 3 bases and J by 4 bases, with 14 bases between. The CDR3 length is 15 residues. Germline CDR1 and CDR2: SGHNT and YYREEE (reference sequence). Together with reference TRBV5-4 and TRBJ2-1, the CDR3 gives the full variable domain: ETGVTQSPTHLIKTRGQQVTLRCSSQSGHNTVSWYQQALGQGPQFIFQYYREEENGRGNFPPRFSGLQFPNYSSELNVNALELDDSALYLCASSSRRGRYNEQFFGPGTRLTVL.

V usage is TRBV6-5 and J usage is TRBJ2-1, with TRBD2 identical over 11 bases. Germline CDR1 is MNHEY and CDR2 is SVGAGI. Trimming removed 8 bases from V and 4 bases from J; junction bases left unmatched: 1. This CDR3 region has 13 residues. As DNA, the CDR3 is TGTGCCAGCGCTAGCGGGAGGTACAATGAGCAGTTCTTC. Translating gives CASASGRYNEQFF.

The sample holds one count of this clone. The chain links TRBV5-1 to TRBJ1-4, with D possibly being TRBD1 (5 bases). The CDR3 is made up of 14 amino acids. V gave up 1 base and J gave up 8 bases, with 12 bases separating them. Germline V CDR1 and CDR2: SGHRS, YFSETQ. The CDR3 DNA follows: TGCGCCAGCAGCTTGAAGGGGAGGTACGAAAAACTGTTTTTT. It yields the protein CASSLKGRYEKLFF.

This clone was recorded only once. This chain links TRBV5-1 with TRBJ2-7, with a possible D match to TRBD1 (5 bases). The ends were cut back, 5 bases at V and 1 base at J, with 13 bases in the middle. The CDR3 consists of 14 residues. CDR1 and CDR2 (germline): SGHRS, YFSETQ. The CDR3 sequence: CASRPSGLSYEQYF. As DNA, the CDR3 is TGCGCCAGCAGGCCCTCAGGGTTGTCCTACGAGCAGTACTTC.

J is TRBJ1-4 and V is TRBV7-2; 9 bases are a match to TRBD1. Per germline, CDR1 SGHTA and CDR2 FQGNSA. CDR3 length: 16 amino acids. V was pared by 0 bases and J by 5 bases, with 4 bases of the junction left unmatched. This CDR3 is CASSLAAGQGNEKLFF. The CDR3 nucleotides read TGTGCCAGCAGCTTAGCAGCAGGACAGGGGAATGAAAAACTGTTTTTT.

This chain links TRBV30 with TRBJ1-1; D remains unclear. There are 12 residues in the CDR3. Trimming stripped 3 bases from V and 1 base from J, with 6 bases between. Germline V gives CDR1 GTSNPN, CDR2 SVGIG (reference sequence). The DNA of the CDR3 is TGTGCCTGGAGGGCCAAGAACACTGAAGCTTTCTTT. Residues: CAWRAKNTEAFF.

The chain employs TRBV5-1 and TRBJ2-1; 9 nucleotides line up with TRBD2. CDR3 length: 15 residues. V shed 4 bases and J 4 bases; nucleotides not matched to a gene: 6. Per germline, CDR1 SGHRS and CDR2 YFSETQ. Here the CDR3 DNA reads TGCGCCAGCAGCCTGACTAGCGGTTCATACAATGAGCAGTTCTTC. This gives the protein CASSLTSGSYNEQFF.

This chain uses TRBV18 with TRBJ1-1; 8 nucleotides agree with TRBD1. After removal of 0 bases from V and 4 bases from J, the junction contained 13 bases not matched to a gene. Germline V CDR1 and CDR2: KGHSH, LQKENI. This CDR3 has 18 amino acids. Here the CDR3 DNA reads TGTGCCAGCTCACCACCGAGCGTCAGGGGGCGCTGGGGCACTGAAGCTTTCTTT. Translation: CASSPPSVRGRWGTEAFF.

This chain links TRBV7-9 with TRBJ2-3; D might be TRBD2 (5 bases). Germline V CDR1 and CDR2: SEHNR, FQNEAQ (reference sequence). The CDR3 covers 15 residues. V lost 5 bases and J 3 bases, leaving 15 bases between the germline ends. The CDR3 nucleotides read TGTGCCAGCAGCCGACTCGAGGGTGCAACAGATACGCAGTATTTT. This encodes CASSRLEGATDTQYF.

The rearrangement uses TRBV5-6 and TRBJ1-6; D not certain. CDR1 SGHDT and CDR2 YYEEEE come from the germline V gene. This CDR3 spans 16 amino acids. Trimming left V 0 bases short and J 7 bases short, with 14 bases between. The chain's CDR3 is CASSLGRVGGNSPLHF. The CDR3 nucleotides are TGTGCCAGCAGCTTGGGGAGGGTTGGAGGGAATTCACCCCTCCACTTT.

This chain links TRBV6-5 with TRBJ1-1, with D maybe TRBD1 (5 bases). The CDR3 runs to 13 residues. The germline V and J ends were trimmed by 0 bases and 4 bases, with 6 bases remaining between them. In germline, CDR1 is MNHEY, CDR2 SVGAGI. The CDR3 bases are TGTGCCAGCAGTTACTCGGGGGGCACTGAAGCTTTCTTT. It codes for CASSYSGGTEAFF.